This TCR beta chain came from a study of T cells in Graves' hyperthyroidism and ophthalmopathy. Study overall: The initial diagnosis was the point when peripheral blood was collected, ahead of any treatment.

Study-wide results and caveats: Ophthalmopathy cases were set apart from stable hyperthyroidism by a 13 V-J model.

For ophthalmopathy patients, the Clinical Activity Score was at least 3 and the NOSPECS grade at least 4; duration was under 3 months. The source material, RNA transcripts, was used to amplify TCR beta CDR3 regions. The HTBI primer set served for first-round RT-PCR of the TCR CDR3. One entry per CDR3 protein results from TCRdb running MiXCR on the multiplex PCR reads. The table records around 56,000 distinct CDR3 sequences, around half of them present only once. This clonotype was seen ten or more times. Its antigen is undetermined. The source material was blood. The receptor's source is a woman younger than 45 with Graves' ophthalmopathy.

The CDR3 nucleotides read TGTGCCAGCAGGGACCCCCTAGCGGGGGCGGAGACCCAGTACTTC. This encodes CASRDPLAGAETQYF. The chain couples TRBV25-1 to TRBJ2-5; 10 bases match TRBD2. Losses at the gene ends were 6 bases for V and 5 bases for J; bases not matched to a gene: 9. This CDR3 has 15 residues. Germline CDR1 is MGHDK and CDR2 is SYGVNS. The variable domain in full, completed from reference TRBV25-1 and TRBJ2-5, reads EADIYQTPRYLVIGTGKKITLECSQTMGHDKMYWYQQDPGMELHLIHYSYGVNSTEKGDLSSESTVSRIRTEHFPLTLESARPSHTSQYLCASRDPLAGAETQYFGPGTRLLVL.